These T cell receptor beta chains were read from a single sample in a study of blood T cell repertoires in COVID-19. Produced via immunoSEQ multiplex PCR; TCRdb's table is partial and in-frame only. The table shows 95,000 to 100,000 clones, with approximately 87% occurring only once. Specimen: peripheral blood. The receptors were gathered from a woman aged 25 to 39 with acute or convalescent COVID-19. CDR3s leave out the opening cysteine and the closing phenylalanine or tryptophan. The size entry is marked missing in some rows and otherwise reads once, few, many or a size class.

clone_size | j_call | v_call | cdr3_aa
. | TRBJ2-6 | TRBV5-1 | ASSLAEGAGANVLT
. | TRBJ2-1 | TRBV27 | ASSLRGAYNEQF
once | TRBJ1-4 | TRBV6-5 | ASRKEGALF
. | TRBJ1-2 | TRBV2 | ASSEGQTLNYGYT
. | TRBJ1-2 | TRBV27 | ASSVRGSLTGYT
. | TRBJ2-3 | TRBV6-1 | ASSESTSGGAPTDTQY
. | TRBJ1-1 | TRBV30 | AWTSGGLGTEAF
. | TRBJ2-7 | TRBV2 | ASMPGGGRSHEQY
. | TRBJ1-2 | TRBV27 | ASSLTGNYGYT
. | TRBJ2-7 | TRBV6-6 | ASSPDRVTYEQY
once | TRBJ2-7 | TRBV5-1 | ASSYSGGEYEQY
. | TRBJ2-7 | TRBV7-9 | ASSTSSFGEQY
. | TRBJ1-2 | TRBV2 | ASSGGVLYGYT
. | TRBJ1-2 | TRBV30 | ASRGTGYT
. | TRBJ2-5 | TRBV4-2 | ASSQGYQETQY
. | TRBJ1-1 | TRBV7-9 | ASSLQGSLAF